Following are 19 T cell receptor beta chains from one sample sequenced in a study of monozygotic twins with inflammatory bowel disease. TCRdb reprocessed the 5' RACE reads and keeps a single row for each CDR3 protein, giving no DNA. Recorded for this sample: over 100,000 distinct CDR3 sequences. Sequencing input: blood. These receptors came from a human donor with ulcerative colitis or Crohn's disease, or a healthy co-twin of an affected twin (not recorded which).

The V call is TRBV7-9, the J call TRBJ2-4; the D call of TRBD2 rests on TCRdb alone, since no DNA is present to check it. Germline V lookup: CDR1 SEHNR, CDR2 FQNEAQ (reference sequence). This CDR3 spans 17 amino acids. The CDR3 sequence: CASSSPMTRLAKNIQYF.

The rearrangement joins TRBV5-1 to TRBJ2-2; TCRdb outputs TRBD1, but without DNA this stays unchecked. This CDR3 region has 14 residues. Per the germline V gene, CDR1 is SGHRS and CDR2 is YFSETQ. The CDR3 protein is CASSLNPDTGELFF.

V is TRBV20-1 and J is TRBJ2-7; the D call from TCRdb, TRBD1, cannot be confirmed without DNA. Germline V gene data show CDR1 as DFQATT and CDR2 as SNEGSKA (reference sequence). This CDR3 comprises 14 residues. The CDR3 is CSARPGQGRYEQYF.

The gene calls are TRBV2 and TRBJ1-2; the TCRdb D gene call, TRBD1, has no DNA to confirm it. CDR3 length: 16 amino acids. CDR1 is SNHLY and CDR2 is FYNNEI in the germline V gene. CDR3: CASSEGPTGLLYGYTF.

The chain combines TRBV24-1 with TRBJ2-1; TCRdb designates TRBD1, a call that cannot be tested without DNA. This CDR3 is 15 amino acids long. In germline, CDR1 is KGHDR, CDR2 SFDVKD. The CDR3 loop is CATSEPGQGGYEQFF.

The chain links TRBV20-1 to TRBJ1-1; the D gene TCRdb calls, TRBD1, cannot be checked with no DNA. In germline, CDR1 is DFQATT, CDR2 SNEGSKA (reference sequence). The CDR3 runs to 14 residues. The CDR3: CSARVEGVNTEAFF.

The chain carries TRBV10-3 and TRBJ2-2; TCRdb names TRBD2, which stays unverified in the absence of DNA. The CDR3 has 18 residues. Germline V gene data show CDR1 as ENHRY and CDR2 as SYGVKD. CDR3 protein: CAISGEARGGSRTGELFF.

The chain uses TRBV2 and TRBJ2-7; TCRdb's D call of TRBD1 is untestable without DNA. CDR3 length: 15 amino acids. Germline V CDR1 and CDR2: SNHLY, FYNNEI. CDR3 sequence reads: CASSEAGQGIYEQYF.

The chain employs TRBV5-5 and TRBJ2-3; TCRdb's assignment of TRBD1 cannot be checked, as there is no DNA. The CDR3 loop spans 14 amino acids. The V gene's germline CDR1 is SGHKS and CDR2 YYEKEE (reference sequence). The CDR3 reads CASSLIGNTDTQYF. The whole variable domain, remainder taken from reference TRBV5-5 and TRBJ2-3, is DAGVTQSPTHLIKTRGQQVTLRCSPISGHKSVSWYQQVLGQGPQFIFQYYEKEERGRGNFPDRFSARQFPNYSSELNVNALLLGDSALYLCASSLIGNTDTQYFGPGTRLTVL.

V is TRBV5-1 and J is TRBJ2-1; lacking DNA, the TRBD1 call made by TCRdb goes unchecked. The CDR3 extends over 13 amino acids. Germline V CDR1 and CDR2: SGHRS, YFSETQ. The CDR3 loop is CASSSDGGGEQFF.

This chain connects TRBV29-1 to TRBJ1-2; TCRdb gives TRBD1 as the D gene, but with no DNA this cannot be confirmed. Germline values: CDR1 SQVTM, CDR2 ANQGSEA. The CDR3 sequence is 14 residues long. The CDR3 region is CSVGMGGVRDGYTF.

This chain joins TRBV4-3 and TRBJ2-2; TCRdb proposes TRBD1, but this gene call is untestable without DNA. The CDR3 extends over 13 amino acids. Germline-derived CDR1 and CDR2 are LGHNA and YSLEER. CDR3 residues: CASSQQGAGELFF.

The genes are TRBV12-5 and TRBJ2-7; TCRdb proposes TRBD1, but this gene call is untestable without DNA. The CDR3 extends over 11 amino acids. The germline gives CDR1 LGHNT, CDR2 FRNRAP. The CDR3 sequence: CASLGGSEQYF.

The gene calls are TRBV12-3 or TRBV12-4 and TRBJ2-7; TCRdb's assignment of TRBD2 cannot be checked, as there is no DNA. This CDR3 comprises 14 residues. The CDR3 here is CASNLAGPSYEQYF.

V gene TRBV6-1 combines with J gene TRBJ1-1; TCRdb proposes TRBD1, but this gene call is untestable without DNA. This CDR3 comprises 16 residues. Germline V gene lookup returns CDR1 MNHNS and CDR2 SASEGT. CDR3 region: CASSRRPGSRNTEAFF.

The chain combines TRBV27 with TRBJ2-1; TCRdb calls TRBD2, which cannot be checked without DNA. This CDR3 spans 20 amino acids. Germline-derived CDR1 and CDR2 are MNHEY and SMNVEV (reference sequence). Here the CDR3 reads CASSPRTSGRVGGSYNEQFF.

The chain employs TRBV2 and TRBJ2-5. Germline assignment: CDR1 SNHLY and CDR2 FYNNEI. The CDR3 runs to 18 residues. CDR3 in amino acids: CASSEESVRIMVPKTQYF.

This sequence joins TRBV12-5 and TRBJ2-1; the D gene TCRdb calls, TRBD2, cannot be checked with no DNA. The CDR3 consists of 18 residues. Germline CDR1 is LGHNT and CDR2 is FRNRAP. The CDR3 loop is CASHKVRGLDLPYNEQFF. Supplemented by reference TRBV12-5 and TRBJ2-1, the full variable domain reads DARVTQTPRHKVTEMGQEVTMRCQPILGHNTVFWYRQTMMQGLELLAYFRNRAPLDDSGMPKDRFSAEMPDATLATLKIQPSEPRDSAVYFCASHKVRGLDLPYNEQFFGPGTRLTVL.

This chain joins TRBV19 and TRBJ1-1; without DNA, the TCRdb call of TRBD1 cannot be checked. This CDR3 has 13 amino acids. The germline V gene has CDR1 LNHDA and CDR2 SQIVND (reference sequence). The CDR3 reads CASAGKGNTEAFF.